These T cell receptor beta chains were read from a single sample in a study of blood T cell repertoires in COVID-19. Only in-frame clones appear in the TCRdb table, and some are missing; sequencing was by immunoSEQ multiplex PCR. The data contain approximately 210,000 clones, roughly four fifths of them singletons. The material sequenced was peripheral blood. The receptors here all came from a woman aged 45-59 years with active or convalescent COVID-19. CDR3s include the opening cysteine and the closing phenylalanine or tryptophan. Each record gives: D gene, clone size, J gene, V gene, CDR3 DNA, CDR3 protein. A D gene is named only where the DNA matches it firmly. Rows may omit the clone size; those that give it use once, few, many or a size class.

>TRBD1|NA|TRBJ2-1|TRBV28
TGTGCCAGCAGCGCACCGGGACAGGGCCTCGATGAGCAGTTCTTC
CASSAPGQGLDEQFF
>NA|once|TRBJ2-2|TRBV7-2
TGTGCCAGCAGCCTTTCCGTAGGAGGCGGGGAGCTGTTTTTT
CASSLSVGGGELFF
>NA|NA|TRBJ2-5|TRBV29-1
TGCAGCGTCACACCTCAAGAGACCCAGTACTTC
CSVTPQETQYF
>NA|NA|TRBJ2-1|TRBV24-1
TGTGCCACCAGTGATACAGAACGGGAAAGCTCCTACAATGAGCAGTTCTTC
CATSDTERESSYNEQFF
>NA|NA|TRBJ2-1|TRBV3-1/TRBV3-2
TGTGCCAGCAGCCAAGTAGGACTAGGGGGGTACAATGAGCAGTTCTTC
CASSQVGLGGYNEQFF
>NA|NA|TRBJ1-5|TRBV28
TGTGCCAGCCGGGGGAGCAATCAGCCCCAGCATTTT
CASRGSNQPQHF
>NA|NA|TRBJ2-1|TRBV11-2
TGTGCCAGCAGCTTAGATCGCTCGGTGGTGGGGGGAACTAATGAGCAGTTCTTC
CASSLDRSVVGGTNEQFF
>TRBD1|NA|TRBJ1-5|TRBV28
TGTGCCAGCAGTTTACCCGACGACAGGGTGAGCCCCCAGCATTTT
CASSLPDDRVSPQHF
>TRBD1|NA|TRBJ1-1|TRBV15
TGTGCCACCAGCAGAGGCAGGGGGCTGGATACTGAAGCTTTCTTT
CATSRGRGLDTEAFF
>TRBD2|NA|TRBJ2-1|TRBV7-9
TGTGCCAGCAGTTTCTTTAGCGGGAGTGGCAATGAGCAGTTCTTC
CASSFFSGSGNEQFF
>NA|NA|TRBJ2-7|TRBV11-2
TGTGCCAGCAGCCGTATCTACGAGCAGTACTTC
CASSRIYEQYF
>TRBD1|once|TRBJ1-2|TRBV24-1
TGTGCCACCAGTGACCCTGGACAGGGAACTGGCTACACCTTC
CATSDPGQGTGYTF
>TRBD1|NA|TRBJ1-3|TRBV5-6
TGTGCCAGCAGCTTGGCGGGACAGGGAAGGAACACCATATATTTT
CASSLAGQGRNTIYF
>NA|NA|TRBJ1-3|TRBV28
TGTGCCAGCAGTTTAAGCGGACGGCTCTCTGGAAACACCATATATTTT
CASSLSGRLSGNTIYF
>NA|NA|TRBJ2-2|TRBV5-4
TGTGCCAGCAGAAGCCAGGGGGGAGGTCCCGGGGAGCTGTTTTTT
CASRSQGGGPGELFF
>NA|NA|TRBJ2-7|TRBV15
TGTGCCACCAGCACCCAGGGGACCTACGAGCAGTACTTC
CATSTQGTYEQYF
>TRBD2|NA|TRBJ2-5|TRBV9
TGTGCCAGCAGCGTCGGGACTAGCGGGAGTGTACAAGAGACCCAGTACTTC
CASSVGTSGSVQETQYF
>TRBD2|NA|TRBJ2-7|TRBV7-2
TGTGCCAGCAGCTTAGCGGGCGGGAGGGGCGAGCAGTACTTC
CASSLAGGRGEQYF
>TRBD2|NA|TRBJ2-3|TRBV2
TGTGCCAGCAGGGGGAGCGGGGGGGCCTCAGATACGCAGTATTTT
CASRGSGGASDTQYF
>NA|NA|TRBJ2-7|TRBV12-3/TRBV12-4
TGTGCCAGCAGAAGCGCCCACTACGAGCAGTACTTC
CASRSAHYEQYF
>TRBD1|NA|TRBJ1-2|TRBV4-1
TGCGCCAGCAGCCTAAACACAGGGGGAGACTATGGCTACACCTTC
CASSLNTGGDYGYTF
>NA|NA|TRBJ1-1|TRBV5-6
TGTGCCAGCAGCTTTGATAGGGGCGCGAGCACTGAAGCTTTCTTT
CASSFDRGASTEAFF
>NA|NA|TRBJ2-7|TRBV2
TGTGCCAGCGACCAGACAGGAAGGTACGAGCAGTACTTC
CASDQTGRYEQYF
>TRBD2|NA|TRBJ2-2|TRBV19
TGTGCCAGTACGGTGCCAGCGGGACCCACCGGGGAGCTGTTTTTT
CASTVPAGPTGELFF
>NA|NA|TRBJ1-6|TRBV18
TGTGCCAGCTCACCAACCACGAGGACATCCTTTTCACCCCTCCACTTT
CASSPTTRTSFSPLHF
>TRBD1|NA|TRBJ1-5|TRBV2
TGTGCCAGCAGTGAAATGGACAGGGTCAATCAGCCCCAGCATTTT
CASSEMDRVNQPQHF
>NA|NA|TRBJ1-1|TRBV5-1
TGCGCCAGCAGCTTGTCCGGGGGATTCACTGAAGCTTTCTTT
CASSLSGGFTEAFF
>NA|once|TRBJ1-4|TRBV6-5
TGTGCCAGCAGTTCTGGACAGCTTAATGAAAAACTGTTTTTT
CASSSGQLNEKLFF
>TRBD1|NA|TRBJ2-1|TRBV19
TGTGCCAGTAGTTGGACAGGGGTATCGCAGGGGCAGTTCTTC
CASSWTGVSQGQFF
>TRBD2|NA|TRBJ2-5|TRBV11-3
TGTGCCAGCAGCTTAGGCAGCGGGGGTAGCGAGACCCAGTACTTC
CASSLGSGGSETQYF
>NA|NA|TRBJ2-1|TRBV5-4
TGTGCCAGCAGCTTGGACCCCCCTAGTGAGCAGTTCTTC
CASSLDPPSEQFF
>TRBD1|NA|TRBJ1-4|TRBV4-1
TGCGCCAGCAGCCGGGGACAGGGGGGATCAACTAATGAAAAACTGTTTTTT
CASSRGQGGSTNEKLFF
>NA|NA|TRBJ1-2|TRBV19
TGTGCCAGTAGTATAGGGCAGAGACTAAACTATGGCTACACCTTC
CASSIGQRLNYGYTF
>NA|NA|TRBJ1-2|TRBV10-3
TGTGCCATCAGTGAGGACACAAACTATGGCTACACCTTC
CAISEDTNYGYTF
>NA|NA|TRBJ2-3|TRBV4-1
TGCGCCAGCAGCTTCGGGGAGAGGACGGATACGCAGTATTTT
CASSFGERTDTQYF
>TRBD1|once|TRBJ2-7|TRBV4-1
TGCGCCAGCACCATTACCGGGACAGGGTCCTACGAGCAGTACTTC
CASTITGTGSYEQYF
>TRBD1|NA|TRBJ1-3|TRBV18
TGTGCCAGCTCACCTAGGACAGGGGGTGACTCTGGAAACACCATATATTTT
CASSPRTGGDSGNTIYF
>TRBD1|NA|TRBJ1-4|TRBV5-6
TGTGCCAGCAGCTTAGAGGGGGCTGAAAAACTGTTTTTT
CASSLEGAEKLFF
>TRBD1|NA|TRBJ1-2|TRBV28
TGTGCCAGCAGTGAACAGGGGTGGGACTATGGCTACACCTTC
CASSEQGWDYGYTF
>TRBD2|NA|TRBJ2-5|TRBV28
TGTGCCAGCAGTCCCGGGGGGGGAGAGACCCAGTACTTC
CASSPGGGETQYF
>NA|NA|TRBJ1-1|TRBV2
TGTGCCAGCAACCAAGACAGGAACACTGAAGCTTTCTTT
CASNQDRNTEAFF
>TRBD2|NA|TRBJ2-1|TRBV13
TGTGCCAGCAGCTTAGAGTCTAGCGGGAGAGTAAATGAGCAGTTCTTC
CASSLESSGRVNEQFF
>NA|once|TRBJ1-1|TRBV5-1
TGCGCCAGCAGCTTGGACCCGGGTGGAACTGAAGCTTTCTTT
CASSLDPGGTEAFF
>NA|NA|TRBJ2-5|TRBV7-2
TGTGCCAGCAGCCCCCGCGGGCCCCAAGAGACCCAGTACTTC
CASSPRGPQETQYF
>NA|once|TRBJ2-2|TRBV5-1
TGCGCCAGCAGCCGGGGTGTCGGGGAGCTGTTTTTT
CASSRGVGELFF
>NA|NA|TRBJ2-1|TRBV5-5
TGTGCCAGCAGCCTGACTTCCTACAATGAGCAGTTCTTC
CASSLTSYNEQFF
>TRBD1|once|TRBJ1-1|TRBV3-1/TRBV3-2
TGTGCCAGCAGCCAACCAGGGGGCTTAGCTGAAGCTTTCTTT
CASSQPGGLAEAFF
>TRBD1|NA|TRBJ1-5|TRBV6-5
TGTGCCAGCGGGACAGGCGATCAGCCCCAGCATTTT
CASGTGDQPQHF
>NA|NA|TRBJ1-5|TRBV6-1
TGTGCCAGCAGTGAGGCAAAGAATCAGCCCCAGCATTTT
CASSEAKNQPQHF